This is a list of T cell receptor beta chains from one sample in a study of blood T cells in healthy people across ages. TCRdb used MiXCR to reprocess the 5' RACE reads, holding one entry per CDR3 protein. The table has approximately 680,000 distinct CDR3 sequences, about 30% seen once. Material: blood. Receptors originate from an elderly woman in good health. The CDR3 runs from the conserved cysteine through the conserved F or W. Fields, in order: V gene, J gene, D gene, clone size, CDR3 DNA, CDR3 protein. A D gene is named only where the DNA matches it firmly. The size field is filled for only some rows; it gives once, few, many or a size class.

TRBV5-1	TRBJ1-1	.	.	TGCGCCAGCAGCGTCGGGGATCGGGGCACTGAAGCTTTCTTT	CASSVGDRGTEAFF
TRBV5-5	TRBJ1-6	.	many	TGTGCCAGCAGTTTTGCCGACGCGGGCCGGAGCTCCTATAATTCACCCCTCCACTTT	CASSFADAGRSSYNSPLHF
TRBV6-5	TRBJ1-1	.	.	TGTGCCAGCAGCCGTTATAGGATGGCCCAGAACACTGAAGCTTTCTTT	CASSRYRMAQNTEAFF
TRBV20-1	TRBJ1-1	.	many	TGCAGTGCTAGAGGGCGTCGGTACACTGAAGCTTTCTTT	CSARGRRYTEAFF
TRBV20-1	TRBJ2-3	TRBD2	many	TGCAGTGCTCCCATACGGGGGGGACTCACAGATACGCAGTATTTT	CSAPIRGGLTDTQYF
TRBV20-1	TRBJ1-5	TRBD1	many	TGCAGTGCTAGAGGGCCGACAGGGGGCTTAAGTCAGCCCCAGCATTTT	CSARGPTGGLSQPQHF
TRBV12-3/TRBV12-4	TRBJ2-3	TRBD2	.	TGTGCCAGCAGTCCCCGCAGCGGGATCACAGATACGCAGTATTTT	CASSPRSGITDTQYF
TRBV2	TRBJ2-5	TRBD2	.	TGTGCCAGCAATCCCCGAACTAGCGGGGGCCGGGAGACCCAGTACTTC	CASNPRTSGGRETQYF
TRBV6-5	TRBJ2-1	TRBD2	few	TGTGCCAACAGCCAGGGACTAGCCCCCTACAATGAGCAGTTCTTC	CANSQGLAPYNEQFF
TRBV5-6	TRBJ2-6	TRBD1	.	TGTGCCAGCACGAGACAGGGCCTTAGCTCTGGGGCCAGCGTCCTGACTTTC	CASTRQGLSSGASVLTF
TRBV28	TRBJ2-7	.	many	TGTGCCAGTCTAAACCTTCCCTACGAGCAGTACTTC	CASLNLPYEQYF
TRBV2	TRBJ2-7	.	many	TGTGCCAGCAGTGCGGAGAAGTTCTACGAGCAGTACTTC	CASSAEKFYEQYF
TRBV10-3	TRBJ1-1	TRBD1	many	TGTGCCATCAGGGACAGGGCTTTGAACACTGAAGCTTTCTTT	CAIRDRALNTEAFF
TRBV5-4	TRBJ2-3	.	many	TGTGCCAGCAGCCTGGGAGCGACAGATACGCAGTATTTT	CASSLGATDTQYF
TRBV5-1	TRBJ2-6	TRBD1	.	TGCGCCAGCAGCACTGGGACAGGGGCCCCTGGGGCCGACGTCCTGACTTTC	CASSTGTGAPGADVLTF
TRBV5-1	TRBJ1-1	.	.	TGCGCCAGCAGGGAAACAGGGTACGGCGAAGCTTTCTTT	CASRETGYGEAFF
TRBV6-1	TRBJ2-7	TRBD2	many	TGTGCCAGCCGGCTAGCGGGCGAGCAGTACTTC	CASRLAGEQYF
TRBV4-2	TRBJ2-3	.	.	TGTGCCAGCAGCCAAGGGGGCGGCAACACAGATACGCAGTATTTT	CASSQGGGNTDTQYF
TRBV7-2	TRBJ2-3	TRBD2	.	TGTGCCAGCAGGGTCCCCTCTAGCGGGAAGAGCACAGATACGCAGTATTTT	CASRVPSSGKSTDTQYF
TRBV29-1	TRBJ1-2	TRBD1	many	TGCAGCGCCGGACAGGGGGCGAACTATGGCTACACCTTC	CSAGQGANYGYTF
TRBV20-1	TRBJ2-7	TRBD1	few	TGCAGTGTCAGAGACAGGGGGCTTTACGAGCAGTACTTC	CSVRDRGLYEQYF
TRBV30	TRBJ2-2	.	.	TGTGCCTGGAGTGACAGGGTGGCCGGGGAGCTGTTTTTT	CAWSDRVAGELFF
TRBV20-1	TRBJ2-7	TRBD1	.	TGTAGTGCTAGAGGCGGACAGGGTAGAACCTACGAGCAGTACTTC	CSARGGQGRTYEQYF
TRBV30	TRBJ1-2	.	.	TGTGCCTGGAGTGGGGTACTCTATGGCTACACCTTC	CAWSGVLYGYTF
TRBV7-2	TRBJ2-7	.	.	TGTGCCAGCAGCTCAGGGGTCGGAACCTACAATGAGCAGTACTTC	CASSSGVGTYNEQYF
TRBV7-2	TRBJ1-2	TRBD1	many	TGTGCCAGCAGGCCGGACAGGGGAACTACGGCTAACTATGGCTACACCTTC	CASRPDRGTTANYGYTF
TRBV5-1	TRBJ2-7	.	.	TGCGCCAGCAGCTCCCCAGTAACCTACGAGCAGTACTTC	CASSSPVTYEQYF